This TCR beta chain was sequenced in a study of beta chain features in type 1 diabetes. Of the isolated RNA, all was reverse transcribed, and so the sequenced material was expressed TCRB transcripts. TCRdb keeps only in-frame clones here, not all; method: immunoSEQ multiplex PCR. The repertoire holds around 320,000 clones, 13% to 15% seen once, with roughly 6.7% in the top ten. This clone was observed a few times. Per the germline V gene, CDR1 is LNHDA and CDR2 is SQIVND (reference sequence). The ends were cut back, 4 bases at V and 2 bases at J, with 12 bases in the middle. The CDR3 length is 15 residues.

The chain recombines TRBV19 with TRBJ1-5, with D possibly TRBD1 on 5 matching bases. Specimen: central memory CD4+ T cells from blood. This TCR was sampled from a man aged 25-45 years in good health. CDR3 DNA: TGTGCCAGTAGTAAGGGGCGTGCCGGCAATCAGCCCCAGCATTTT. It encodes CASSKGRAGNQPQHF.